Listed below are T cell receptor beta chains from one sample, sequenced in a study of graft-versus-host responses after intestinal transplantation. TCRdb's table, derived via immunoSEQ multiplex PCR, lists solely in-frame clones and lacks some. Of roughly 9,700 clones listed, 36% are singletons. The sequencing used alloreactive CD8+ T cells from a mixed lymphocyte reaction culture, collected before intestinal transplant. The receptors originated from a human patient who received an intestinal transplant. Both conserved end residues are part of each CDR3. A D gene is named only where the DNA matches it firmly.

CDR3: CASSVGGEGHNEQFF
length: 15
J: TRBJ2-1
D: TRBD2
V: TRBV6-4

CDR3: CASSLAPSRGDEQFF
length: 15
J: TRBJ2-1
D: NA
V: TRBV7-6

CDR3: CASSQDRGPSGNTIYF
length: 16
J: TRBJ1-3
D: TRBD1
V: TRBV4-2

CDR3: CASSLAGGGNEQFF
length: 14
J: TRBJ2-1
D: TRBD2
V: TRBV5-1

CDR3: CASGGGMELFF
length: 11
J: TRBJ1-4
D: NA
V: TRBV19

CDR3: CAISAGTGAYEQYF
length: 14
J: TRBJ2-7
D: TRBD1
V: TRBV10-3

CDR3: CASSSLRERPYEQYF
length: 15
J: TRBJ2-7
D: TRBD2
V: TRBV28

CDR3: CASSSWGAGSQAFF
length: 14
J: TRBJ1-1
D: NA
V: TRBV7-3

CDR3: CASSPGVTTTDTQYF
length: 15
J: TRBJ2-3
D: NA
V: TRBV9

CDR3: CSVEQTPSKYNEQFF
length: 15
J: TRBJ2-1
D: NA
V: TRBV29-1

CDR3: CASSFPGGPGSGELFF
length: 16
J: TRBJ2-2
D: NA
V: TRBV13

CDR3: CASGVDRLNTEAFF
length: 14
J: TRBJ1-1
D: TRBD1
V: TRBV6-5

CDR3: CASSSDRDSVSIQYF
length: 15
J: TRBJ2-4
D: TRBD1
V: TRBV5-1

CDR3: CASSAQGNQQPQHF
length: 14
J: TRBJ1-5
D: NA
V: TRBV7-9

CDR3: CASSEREVRTDTQYF
length: 15
J: TRBJ2-3
D: TRBD2
V: TRBV7-7

CDR3: CAWSPLAGGSQETQYF
length: 16
J: TRBJ2-5
D: TRBD2
V: TRBV30

CDR3: CASSPAGGRGVEQFF
length: 15
J: TRBJ2-1
D: TRBD2
V: TRBV5-1

CDR3: CASKDRSNTGELFF
length: 14
J: TRBJ2-2
D: TRBD1
V: TRBV6-1

CDR3: CASSYSRSGGEQYF
length: 14
J: TRBJ2-7
D: NA
V: TRBV6-5

CDR3: CASSLDSNQPQHF
length: 13
J: TRBJ1-5
D: NA
V: TRBV28